The 3 T cell receptor beta chains below all came from one sample that was sequenced in a study of kidney transplant recipient with SARS-CoV-2 infection. One entry per CDR3 protein, called by TCRdb with MiXCR from the reads. In the table there are fewer than 250,000 distinct CDR3 sequences, 25% to 30% of which are singletons. The sequencing used a blood sample, collected at baseline and on day 111 from a kidney transplant recipient. The receptors shown here come from a male patient aged 30 to 40 who had COVID-19 and was a kidney transplant recipient. Some T cells may originate from the graft donor.

This clonotype was counted at least ten times. The V and J genes are TRBV21-1 and TRBJ2-3. TRBV21-1 is deemed a pseudogene. This CDR3 has 17 amino acids. This CDR3 is CASRDGVATVMQDTQYF. CDR3 coding DNA: TGTGCCAGCAGGGATGGTGTAGCTACAGTCATGCAAGATACGCAGTATTTT.

For this clonotype: This clone may be a read error of a much larger clone one base away. V is TRBV28 and J is TRBJ2-5, with 10 positions matching TRBD1. Gene TRBJ2-7 matches the end of the DNA better, so the J call may be wrong. The germline V gene encodes CDR1 MDHEN and CDR2 SYDVKM. This CDR3 is 15 amino acids long. The DNA for the CDR3 is TGTGTCAGCAGTCAATCGGGACAGGGGAGCCACGAGCAGTACTTC. Its translation is CVSSQSGQGSHEQYF.

This clonotype has only a few counts. The J gene is TRBJ2-1, the V gene TRBV5-1; the D gene is possibly TRBD1 (6 bases). Trimming removed 1 base from V and 12 bases from J, with 11 bases in between. The CDR3 contains 12 residues. Germline CDR1 is SGHRS and CDR2 is YFSETQ. The CDR3 DNA is TGCGCCAGCAGCTTGAGGGGGATTGGGCAGTTCTTC. Encoded protein: CASSLRGIGQFF.